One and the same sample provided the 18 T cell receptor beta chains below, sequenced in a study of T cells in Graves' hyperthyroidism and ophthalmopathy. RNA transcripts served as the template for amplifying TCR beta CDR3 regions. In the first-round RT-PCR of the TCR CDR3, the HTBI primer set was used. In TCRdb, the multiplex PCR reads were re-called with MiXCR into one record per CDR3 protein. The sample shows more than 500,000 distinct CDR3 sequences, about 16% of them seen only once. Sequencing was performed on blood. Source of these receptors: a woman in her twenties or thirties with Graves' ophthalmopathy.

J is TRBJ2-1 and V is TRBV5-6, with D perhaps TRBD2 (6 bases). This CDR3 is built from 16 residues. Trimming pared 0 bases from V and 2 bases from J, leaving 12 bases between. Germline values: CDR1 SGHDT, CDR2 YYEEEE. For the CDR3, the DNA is TGTGCCAGCAGCTTGGGGACGGGAGTTACCTACAATGAGCAGTTCTTC. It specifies CASSLGTGVTYNEQFF.

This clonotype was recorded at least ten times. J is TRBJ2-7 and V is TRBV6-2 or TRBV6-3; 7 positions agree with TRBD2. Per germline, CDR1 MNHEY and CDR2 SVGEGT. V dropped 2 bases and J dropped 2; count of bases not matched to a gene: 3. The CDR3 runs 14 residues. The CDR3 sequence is CASSYTGGTYEQYF. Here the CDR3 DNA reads TGTGCCAGCAGTTACACGGGAGGCACCTACGAGCAGTACTTC.

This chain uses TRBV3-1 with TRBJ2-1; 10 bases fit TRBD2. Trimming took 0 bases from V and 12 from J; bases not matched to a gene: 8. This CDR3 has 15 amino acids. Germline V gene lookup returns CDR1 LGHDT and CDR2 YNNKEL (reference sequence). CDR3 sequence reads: CASSQEGLSGRGQFF. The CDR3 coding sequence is TGTGCCAGCAGCCAAGAAGGTCTAAGCGGGAGGGGGCAGTTCTTC.

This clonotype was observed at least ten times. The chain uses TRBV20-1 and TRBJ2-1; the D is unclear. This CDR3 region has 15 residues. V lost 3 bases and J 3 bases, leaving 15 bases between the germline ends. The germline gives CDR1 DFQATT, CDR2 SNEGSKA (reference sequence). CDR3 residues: CSARRSDVDYNEQFF. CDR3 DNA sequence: TGCAGTGCTAGGAGGTCGGATGTGGACTACAATGAGCAGTTCTTC.

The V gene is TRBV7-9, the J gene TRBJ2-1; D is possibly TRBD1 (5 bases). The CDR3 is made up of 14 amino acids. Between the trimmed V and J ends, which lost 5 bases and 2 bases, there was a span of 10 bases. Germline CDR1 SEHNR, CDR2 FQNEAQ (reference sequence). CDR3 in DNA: TGTGCCAGCAGCCCGGACAATGCCTACAATGAGCAGTTCTTC. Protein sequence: CASSPDNAYNEQFF. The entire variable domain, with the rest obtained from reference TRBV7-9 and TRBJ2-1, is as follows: DTGVSQNPRHKITKRGQNVTFRCDPISEHNRLYWYRQTLGQGPEFLTYFQNEAQLEKSRLLSDRFSAERPKGSFSTLEIQRTEQGDSAMYLCASSPDNAYNEQFFGPGTRLTVL.

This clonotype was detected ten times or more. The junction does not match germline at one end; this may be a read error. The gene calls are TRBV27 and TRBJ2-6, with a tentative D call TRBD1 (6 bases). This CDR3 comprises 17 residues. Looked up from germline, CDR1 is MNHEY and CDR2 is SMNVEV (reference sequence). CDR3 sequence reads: CASTLRWGQPGANVLTF. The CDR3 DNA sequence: TGCGCCAGCACCCTAAGGTGGGGGCAGCCTGGGGCCAACGTCCTGACTTTC.

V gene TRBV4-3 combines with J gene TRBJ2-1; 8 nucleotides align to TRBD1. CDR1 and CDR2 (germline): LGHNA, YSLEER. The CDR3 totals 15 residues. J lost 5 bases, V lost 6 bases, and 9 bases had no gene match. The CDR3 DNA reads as TGCGCCAGCAGACAGGACAGGGTACTCCACAATGAGCAGTTCTTC. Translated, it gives CASRQDRVLHNEQFF.

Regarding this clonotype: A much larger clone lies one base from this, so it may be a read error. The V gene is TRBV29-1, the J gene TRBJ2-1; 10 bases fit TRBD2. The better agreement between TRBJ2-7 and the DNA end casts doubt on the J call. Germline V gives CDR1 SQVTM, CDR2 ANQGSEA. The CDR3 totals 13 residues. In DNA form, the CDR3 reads TGCAGCGTCGGACTAGCGGCCTACAATGAGCAGTACTTC. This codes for CSVGLAAYNEQYF.

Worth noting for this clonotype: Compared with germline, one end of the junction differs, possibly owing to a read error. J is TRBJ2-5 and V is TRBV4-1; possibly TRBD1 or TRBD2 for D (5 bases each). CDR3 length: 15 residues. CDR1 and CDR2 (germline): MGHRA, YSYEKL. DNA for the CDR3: TGCGCCAGCAGCGAAGATATGGGACACCAAGAGACCCAGTACTTC. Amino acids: CASSEDMGHQETQYF.

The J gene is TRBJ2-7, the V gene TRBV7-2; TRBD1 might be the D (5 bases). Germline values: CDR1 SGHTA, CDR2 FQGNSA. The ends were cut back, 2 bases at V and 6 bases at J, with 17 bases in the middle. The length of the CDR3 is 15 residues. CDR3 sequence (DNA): TGTGCCAGCAGCTTATCGCGGACACCAGGTGCCGAGCAGTACTTC. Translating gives CASSLSRTPGAEQYF.

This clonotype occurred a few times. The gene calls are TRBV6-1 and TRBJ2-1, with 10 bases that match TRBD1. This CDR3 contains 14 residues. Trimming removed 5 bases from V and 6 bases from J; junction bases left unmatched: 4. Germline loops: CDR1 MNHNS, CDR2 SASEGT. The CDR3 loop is CASSTGQGRNEQFF. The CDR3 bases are TGTGCCAGCAGTACGGGACAGGGGCGCAATGAGCAGTTCTTC.

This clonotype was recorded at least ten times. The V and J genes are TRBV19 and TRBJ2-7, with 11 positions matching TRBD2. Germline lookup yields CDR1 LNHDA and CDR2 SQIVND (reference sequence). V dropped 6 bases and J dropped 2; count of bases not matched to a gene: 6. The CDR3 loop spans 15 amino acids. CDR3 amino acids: CASRTLAGGTYEQYF. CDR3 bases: TGTGCCAGTAGGACCCTAGCGGGAGGAACCTACGAGCAGTACTTC.

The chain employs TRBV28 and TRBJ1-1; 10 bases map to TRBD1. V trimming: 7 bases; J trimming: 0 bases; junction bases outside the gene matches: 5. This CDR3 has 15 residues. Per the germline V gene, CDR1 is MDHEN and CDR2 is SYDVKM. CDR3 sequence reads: CASTATGGVNTEAFF. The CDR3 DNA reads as TGTGCCAGCACCGCGACAGGGGGCGTGAACACTGAAGCTTTCTTT.

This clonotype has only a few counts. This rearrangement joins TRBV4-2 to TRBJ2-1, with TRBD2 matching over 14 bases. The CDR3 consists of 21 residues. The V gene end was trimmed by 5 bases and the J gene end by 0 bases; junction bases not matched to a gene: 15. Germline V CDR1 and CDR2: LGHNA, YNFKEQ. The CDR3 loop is CASSSRARLAGGPSSYNEQFF. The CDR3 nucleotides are TGTGCCAGCAGCTCACGTGCCCGACTAGCGGGAGGGCCGAGCTCCTACAATGAGCAGTTCTTC.

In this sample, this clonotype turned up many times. CDR3 region: CASSPTSGSIHEQFF. In DNA, the CDR3 is TGTGCCAGCAGCCCGACTAGCGGGAGCATCCATGAGCAGTTCTTC. This sequence joins TRBV12-3 or TRBV12-4 and TRBJ2-1, with 12 bases identical to TRBD2. The CDR3 runs to 15 residues. J lost 8 bases, V lost 6 bases, and 8 bases had no gene match.

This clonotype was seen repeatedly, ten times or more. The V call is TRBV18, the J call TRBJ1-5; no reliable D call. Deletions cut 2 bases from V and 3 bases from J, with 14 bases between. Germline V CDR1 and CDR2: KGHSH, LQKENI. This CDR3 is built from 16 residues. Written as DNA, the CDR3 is TGTGCCAGCTCACCAGGGGATTGGCGGCACAATCAGCCCCAGCATTTT. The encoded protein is CASSPGDWRHNQPQHF.

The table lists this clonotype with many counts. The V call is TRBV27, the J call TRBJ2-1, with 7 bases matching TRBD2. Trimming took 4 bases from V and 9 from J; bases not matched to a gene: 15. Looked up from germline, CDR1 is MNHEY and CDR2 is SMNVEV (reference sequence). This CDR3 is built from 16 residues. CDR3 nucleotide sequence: TGTGCCAGCAGTTCTTTCAGCGGGCTAGCGGCGGGTGAGCAGTTCTTC. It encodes CASSSFSGLAAGEQFF.

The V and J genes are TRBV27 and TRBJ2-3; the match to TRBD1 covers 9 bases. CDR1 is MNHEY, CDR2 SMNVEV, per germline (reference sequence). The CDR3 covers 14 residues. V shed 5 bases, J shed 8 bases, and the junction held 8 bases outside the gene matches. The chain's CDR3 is CASSVGTGISTQYF. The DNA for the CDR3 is TGTGCCAGCAGTGTCGGGACAGGGATCTCTACGCAGTATTTT.